What follows is one T cell receptor beta chain and its context. V lost 6 bases and J lost 3, with 5 bases in between. The CDR3 totals 10 residues. Germline CDR1 is DFQATT and CDR2 is SNEGSKA (reference sequence). This sample stems from a study of blood T cell repertoires in COVID-19. In the original workflow: Reference gene primer amplification gave nucleated cell count estimates. Clones were read by immunoSEQ multiplex PCR, and TCRdb kept only the in-frame ones, dropping some. V, J and clone size are those of that table, while D and trimming were read from the DNA. The table lists 190,000 or so clones, around nine tenths of them singletons.

This chain uses TRBV20-1 with TRBJ2-5; D unresolved. The receptor was isolated from a man in his 60s who had recovered from COVID-19. The sequencing sample was made of peripheral blood. The CDR3 DNA reads as TGCAGTGCCTTTAAAGAGACCCAGTACTTC. Protein product: CSAFKETQYF.